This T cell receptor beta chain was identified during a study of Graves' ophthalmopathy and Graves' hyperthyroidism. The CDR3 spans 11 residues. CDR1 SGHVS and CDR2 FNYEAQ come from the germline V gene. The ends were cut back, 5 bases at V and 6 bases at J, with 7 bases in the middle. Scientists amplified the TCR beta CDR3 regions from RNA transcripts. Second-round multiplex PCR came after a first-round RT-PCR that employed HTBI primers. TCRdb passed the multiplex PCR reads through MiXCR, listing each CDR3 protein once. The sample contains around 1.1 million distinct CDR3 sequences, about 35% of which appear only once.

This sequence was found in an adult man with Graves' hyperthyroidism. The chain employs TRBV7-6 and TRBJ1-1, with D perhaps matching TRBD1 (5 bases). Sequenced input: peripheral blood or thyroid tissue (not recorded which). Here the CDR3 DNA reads TGTGCCAGCAGCGGACAACCTGAAGCTTTCTTT. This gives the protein CASSGQPEAFF.